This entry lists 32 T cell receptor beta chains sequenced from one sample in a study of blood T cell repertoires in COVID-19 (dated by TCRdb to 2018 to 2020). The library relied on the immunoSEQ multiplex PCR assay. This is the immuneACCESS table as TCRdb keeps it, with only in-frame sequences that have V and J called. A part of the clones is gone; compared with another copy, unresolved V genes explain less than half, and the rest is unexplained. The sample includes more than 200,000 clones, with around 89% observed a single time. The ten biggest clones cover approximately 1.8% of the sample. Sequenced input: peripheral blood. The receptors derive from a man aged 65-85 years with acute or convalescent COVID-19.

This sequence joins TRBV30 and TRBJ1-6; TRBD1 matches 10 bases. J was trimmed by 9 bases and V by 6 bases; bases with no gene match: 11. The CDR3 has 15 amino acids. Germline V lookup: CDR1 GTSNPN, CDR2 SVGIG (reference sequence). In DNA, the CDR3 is TGTGCCTGCAACTACCGGGACAGGGGATCTTCACCCCTCCACTTT. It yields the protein CACNYRDRGSSPLHF.

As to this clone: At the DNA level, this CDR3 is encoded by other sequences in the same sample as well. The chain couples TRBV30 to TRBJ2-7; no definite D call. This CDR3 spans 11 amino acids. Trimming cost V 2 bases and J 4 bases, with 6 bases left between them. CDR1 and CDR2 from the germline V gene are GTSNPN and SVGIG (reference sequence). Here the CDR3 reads CAWSLSYEQYF. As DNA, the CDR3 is TGTGCCTGGAGTCTAAGTTACGAGCAGTACTTC.

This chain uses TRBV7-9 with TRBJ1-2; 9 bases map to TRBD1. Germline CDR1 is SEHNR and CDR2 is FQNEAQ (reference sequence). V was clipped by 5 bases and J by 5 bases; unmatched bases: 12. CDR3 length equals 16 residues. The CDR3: CASSPSGDRALYGYTF. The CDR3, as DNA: TGTGCCAGCAGCCCATCCGGGGACAGGGCCCTTTATGGCTACACCTTC. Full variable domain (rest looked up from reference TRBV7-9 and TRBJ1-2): DTGVSQNPRHKITKRGQNVTFRCDPISEHNRLYWYRQTLGQGPEFLTYFQNEAQLEKSRLLSDRFSAERPKGSFSTLEIQRTEQGDSAMYLCASSPSGDRALYGYTFGSGTRLTVV.

Written as DNA, the CDR3 is TGTGCCAGCAGCCAGGGGACTACCATTTACAATGAGCAGTTCTTC. Amino acids: CASSQGTTIYNEQFF. J is TRBJ2-1 and V is TRBV14, with 7 bases fitting TRBD2. CDR1 is SGHDN and CDR2 is FVKESK in the germline V gene. V trimming: 3 bases; J trimming: 4 bases; junction bases outside the gene matches: 6. The CDR3 is made up of 15 amino acids.

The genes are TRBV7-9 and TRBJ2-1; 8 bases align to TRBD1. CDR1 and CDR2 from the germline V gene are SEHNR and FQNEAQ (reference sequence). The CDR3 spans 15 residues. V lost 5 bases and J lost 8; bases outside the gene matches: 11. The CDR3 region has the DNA TGTGCCAGCAGCCCCGCGCCAGGGGGCAACTATGAGCAGTTCTTC. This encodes CASSPAPGGNYEQFF.

In nucleotides, the CDR3 is TGTGCCAGCAGCTTGCTAGGGGGTACCAATCAGCCCCAGCATTTT. Encoded protein: CASSLLGGTNQPQHF. The gene calls are TRBV5-5 and TRBJ1-5; D might be TRBD1 (6 bases). Germline CDR1 reads SGHKS; CDR2 reads YYEKEE (reference sequence). This CDR3 has 15 amino acids. V lost 1 base and J 3 bases, leaving 11 bases between the germline ends.

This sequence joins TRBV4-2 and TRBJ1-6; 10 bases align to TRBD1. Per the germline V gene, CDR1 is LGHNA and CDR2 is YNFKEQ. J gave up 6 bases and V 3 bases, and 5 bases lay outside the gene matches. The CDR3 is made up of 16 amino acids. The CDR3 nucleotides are TGTGCCAGCAGCCAGGCCGACAGGGGGCTTAATTCACCCCTCCACTTT. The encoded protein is CASSQADRGLNSPLHF.

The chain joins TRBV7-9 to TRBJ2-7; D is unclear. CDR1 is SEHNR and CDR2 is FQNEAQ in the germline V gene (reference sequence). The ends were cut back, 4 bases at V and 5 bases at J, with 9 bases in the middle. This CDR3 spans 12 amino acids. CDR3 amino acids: CASSSTVDEQYF. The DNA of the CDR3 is TGTGCCAGCAGCTCCACAGTCGACGAGCAGTACTTC.

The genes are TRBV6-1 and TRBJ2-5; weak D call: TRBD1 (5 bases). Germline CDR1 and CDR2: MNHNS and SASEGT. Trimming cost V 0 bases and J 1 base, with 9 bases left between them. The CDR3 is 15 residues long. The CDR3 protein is CASSEATGIQETQYF. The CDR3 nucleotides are TGTGCCAGCAGTGAAGCAACAGGAATCCAAGAGACCCAGTACTTC.

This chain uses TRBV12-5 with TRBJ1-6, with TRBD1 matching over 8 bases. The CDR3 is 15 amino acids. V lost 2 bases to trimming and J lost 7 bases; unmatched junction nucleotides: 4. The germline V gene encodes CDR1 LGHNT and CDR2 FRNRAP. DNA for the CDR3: TGTGCTAGTGGTTTGACCCGACAGGGGAATTCACCCCTCCACTTT. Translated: CASGLTRQGNSPLHF.

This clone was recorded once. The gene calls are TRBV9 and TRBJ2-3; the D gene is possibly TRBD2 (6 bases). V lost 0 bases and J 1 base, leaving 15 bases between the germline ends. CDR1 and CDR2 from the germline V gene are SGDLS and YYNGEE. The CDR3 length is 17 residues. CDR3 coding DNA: TGTGCCAGCAGCGTAGAGGAGGGAACCTTCGGCACAGATACGCAGTATTTT. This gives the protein CASSVEEGTFGTDTQYF.

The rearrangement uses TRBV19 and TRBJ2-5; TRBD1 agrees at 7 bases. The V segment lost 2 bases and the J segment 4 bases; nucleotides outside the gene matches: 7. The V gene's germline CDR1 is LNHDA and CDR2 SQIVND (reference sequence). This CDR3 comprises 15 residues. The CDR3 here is CASSISPTGRETQYF. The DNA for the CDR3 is TGTGCCAGTAGTATATCCCCGACAGGGCGAGAGACCCAGTACTTC.

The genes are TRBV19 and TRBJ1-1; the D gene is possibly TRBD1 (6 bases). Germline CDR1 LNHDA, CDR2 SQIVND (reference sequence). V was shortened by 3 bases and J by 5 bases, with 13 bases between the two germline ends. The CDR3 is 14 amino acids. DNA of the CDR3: TGTGCCAGTAGTATTTCAGGGGCGAAGACTGAAGCTTTCTTT. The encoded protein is CASSISGAKTEAFF.

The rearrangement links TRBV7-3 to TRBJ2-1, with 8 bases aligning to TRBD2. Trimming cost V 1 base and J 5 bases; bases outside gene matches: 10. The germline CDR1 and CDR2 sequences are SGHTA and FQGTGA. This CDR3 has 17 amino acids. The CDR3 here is CASSLNPTTRGDNEQFF. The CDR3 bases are TGTGCCAGCAGCTTAAACCCAACGACGCGGGGGGACAATGAGCAGTTCTTC.

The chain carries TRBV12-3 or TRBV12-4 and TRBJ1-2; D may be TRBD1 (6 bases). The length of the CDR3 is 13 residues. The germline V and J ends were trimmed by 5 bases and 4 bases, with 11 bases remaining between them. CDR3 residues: CASSPQGPYGYTF. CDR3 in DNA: TGTGCCAGCAGTCCACAGGGACCCTATGGCTACACCTTC.

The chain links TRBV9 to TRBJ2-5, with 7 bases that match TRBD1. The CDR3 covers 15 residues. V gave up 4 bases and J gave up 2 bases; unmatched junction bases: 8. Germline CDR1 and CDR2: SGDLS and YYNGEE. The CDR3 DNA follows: TGTGCCAGCAGCCCCCGCAACAGGGGACAAGAGACCCAGTACTTC. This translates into CASSPRNRGQETQYF.

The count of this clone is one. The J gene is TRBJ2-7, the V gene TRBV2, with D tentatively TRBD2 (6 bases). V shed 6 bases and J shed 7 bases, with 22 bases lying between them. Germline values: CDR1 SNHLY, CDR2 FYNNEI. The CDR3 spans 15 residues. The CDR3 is CASRTGTAGLREQYF. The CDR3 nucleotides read TGTGCCAGCAGGACCGGGACGGCGGGACTGCGGGAGCAGTACTTC.

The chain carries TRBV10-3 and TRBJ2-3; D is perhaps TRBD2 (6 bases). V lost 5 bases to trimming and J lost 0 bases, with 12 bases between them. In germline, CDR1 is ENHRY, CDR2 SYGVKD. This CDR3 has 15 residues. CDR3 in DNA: TGTGCCATCAGTAACAGACTAGATAGCACAGATACGCAGTATTTT. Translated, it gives CAISNRLDSTDTQYF.

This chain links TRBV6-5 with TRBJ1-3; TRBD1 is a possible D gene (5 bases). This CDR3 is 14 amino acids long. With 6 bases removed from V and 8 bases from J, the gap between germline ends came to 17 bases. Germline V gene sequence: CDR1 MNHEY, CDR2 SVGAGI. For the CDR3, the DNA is TGTGCCAGCAGATGGGCCGGAGGGGTAGACACCATATATTTT. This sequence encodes CASRWAGGVDTIYF.

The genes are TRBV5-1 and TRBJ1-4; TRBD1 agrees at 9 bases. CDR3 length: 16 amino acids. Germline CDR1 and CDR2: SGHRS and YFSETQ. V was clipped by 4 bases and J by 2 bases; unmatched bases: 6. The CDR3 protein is CASSQGTGPTNEKLFF. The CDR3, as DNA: TGCGCCAGCAGCCAAGGGACAGGGCCTACTAATGAAAAACTGTTTTTT.

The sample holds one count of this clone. CDR3 DNA: TGTGCCTGGACCCGAGGAGGGGGCAGGAAACACCACGAGCAGTACTTC. Protein product: CAWTRGGGRKHHEQYF. The genes are TRBV30 and TRBJ2-7; a possible D gene is TRBD1 (7 bases). V gave up 4 bases and J gave up 5 bases, with 24 bases separating them. The CDR3 runs to 16 residues. The V gene's germline CDR1 is GTSNPN and CDR2 SVGIG (reference sequence). Combining the CDR3 with reference TRBV30 and TRBJ2-7 gives the whole variable domain SQTIHQWPATLVQPVGSPLSLECTVEGTSNPNLYWYRQAAGRGLQLLFYSVGIGQISSEVPQNLSASRPQDRQFILSSKKLLLSDSGFYLCAWTRGGGRKHHEQYFGPGTRLTVT.

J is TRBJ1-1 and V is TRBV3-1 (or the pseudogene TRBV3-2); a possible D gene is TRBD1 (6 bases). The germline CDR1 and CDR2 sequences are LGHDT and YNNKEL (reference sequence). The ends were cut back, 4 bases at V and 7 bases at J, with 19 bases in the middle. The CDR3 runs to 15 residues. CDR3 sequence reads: CASSRPGQTDNEAFF. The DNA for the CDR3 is TGTGCCAGCAGCCGGCCAGGACAGACAGATAATGAAGCTTTCTTT.

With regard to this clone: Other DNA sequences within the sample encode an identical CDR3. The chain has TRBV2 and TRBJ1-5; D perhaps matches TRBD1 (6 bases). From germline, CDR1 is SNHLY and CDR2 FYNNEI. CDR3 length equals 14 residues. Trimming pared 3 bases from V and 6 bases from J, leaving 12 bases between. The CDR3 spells CASSDRGVGQPQHF. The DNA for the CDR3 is TGTGCCAGCAGTGACAGGGGTGTCGGTCAGCCCCAGCATTTT. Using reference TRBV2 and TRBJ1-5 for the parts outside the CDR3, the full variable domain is EPEVTQTPSHQVTQMGQEVILRCVPISNHLYFYWYRQILGQKVEFLVSFYNNEISEKSEIFDDQFSVERPDGSNFTLKIRSTKLEDSAMYFCASSDRGVGQPQHFGDGTRLSIL.

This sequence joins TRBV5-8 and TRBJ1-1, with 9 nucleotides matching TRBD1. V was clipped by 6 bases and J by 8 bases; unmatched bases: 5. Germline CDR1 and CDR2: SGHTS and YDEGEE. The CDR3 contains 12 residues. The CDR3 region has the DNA TGTGCCAGCATCGGACAGGGGACCGAAGCTTTCTTT. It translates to CASIGQGTEAFF.

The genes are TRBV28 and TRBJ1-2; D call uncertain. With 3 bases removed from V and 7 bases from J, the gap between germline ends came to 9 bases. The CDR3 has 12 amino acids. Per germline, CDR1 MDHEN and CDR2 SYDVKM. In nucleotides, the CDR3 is TGTGCCAGCAGTTTCCTTTGGGCTGGCTACACCTTC. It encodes CASSFLWAGYTF.

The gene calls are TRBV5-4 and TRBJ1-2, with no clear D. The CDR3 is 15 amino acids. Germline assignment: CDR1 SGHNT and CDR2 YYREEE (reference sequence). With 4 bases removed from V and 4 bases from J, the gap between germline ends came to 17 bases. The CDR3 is CASSQRVGVFYGYTF. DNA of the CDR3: TGTGCCAGCAGCCAACGGGTTGGAGTCTTCTATGGCTACACCTTC.

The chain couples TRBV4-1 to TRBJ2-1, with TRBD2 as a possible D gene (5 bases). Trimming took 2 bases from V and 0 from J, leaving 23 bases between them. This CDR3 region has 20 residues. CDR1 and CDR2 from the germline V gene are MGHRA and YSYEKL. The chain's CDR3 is CASSQQIALTRTHSYNEQFF. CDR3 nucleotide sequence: TGCGCCAGCAGCCAACAGATAGCCCTGACTCGGACTCACTCCTACAATGAGCAGTTCTTC.

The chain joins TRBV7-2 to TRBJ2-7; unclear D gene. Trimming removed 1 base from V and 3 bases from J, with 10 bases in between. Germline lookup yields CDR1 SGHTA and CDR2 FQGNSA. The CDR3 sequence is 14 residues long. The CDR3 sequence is CASSLETELYEQYF. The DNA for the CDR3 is TGTGCCAGCAGCTTAGAAACAGAACTCTACGAGCAGTACTTC.

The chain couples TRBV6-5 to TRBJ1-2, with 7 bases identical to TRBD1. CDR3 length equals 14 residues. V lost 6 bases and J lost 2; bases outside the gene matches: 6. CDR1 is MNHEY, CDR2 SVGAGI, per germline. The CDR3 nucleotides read TGTGCCAGCAGCCTATCGGACAGGAACTATGGCTACACCTTC. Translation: CASSLSDRNYGYTF.

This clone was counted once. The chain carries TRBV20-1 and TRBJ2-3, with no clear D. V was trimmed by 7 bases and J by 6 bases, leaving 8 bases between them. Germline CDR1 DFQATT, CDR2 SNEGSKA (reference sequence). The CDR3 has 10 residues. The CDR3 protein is CSVPVDTQYF. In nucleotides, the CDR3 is TGCAGTGTCCCCGTGGATACGCAGTATTTT.

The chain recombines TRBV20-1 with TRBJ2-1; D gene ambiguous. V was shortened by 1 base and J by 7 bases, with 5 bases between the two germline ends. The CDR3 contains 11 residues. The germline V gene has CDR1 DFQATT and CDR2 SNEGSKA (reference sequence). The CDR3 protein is CSARVQNEQFF. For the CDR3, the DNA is TGCAGTGCTAGAGTTCAGAATGAGCAGTTCTTC.

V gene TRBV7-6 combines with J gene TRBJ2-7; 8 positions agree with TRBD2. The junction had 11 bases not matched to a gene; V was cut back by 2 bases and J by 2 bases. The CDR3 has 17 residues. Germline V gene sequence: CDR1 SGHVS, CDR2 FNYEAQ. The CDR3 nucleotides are TGTGCCAGCAGCTTATCAACCCCTAGCGGGCTACCCTACGAGCAGTACTTC. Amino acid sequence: CASSLSTPSGLPYEQYF.